The rows below give T cell receptor beta chains drawn from one sample of a study of post-analysis software for immune sequencing data. MiXCR, applied by TCRdb to the PCR reads, yields one record per CDR3 protein. Of a few hundred thousand distinct CDR3 sequences in the sample, less than 35% were seen once. Sequenced material: blood. The receptors come from a girl aged 5-17 years with multiple sclerosis. The CDR3 runs from the conserved cysteine through the conserved F or W. A D gene is named only where the DNA matches it firmly. Size tells how often a clone was seen (once, few, many) or the class of an expanded clone, and some rows leave it out.

j_call v_call clone_size d_call cdr3_aa cdr3_nt
TRBJ2-1 TRBV7-9 few NA CASSLGRDDNEQFF TGTGCCAGCAGCTTAGGCCGGGACGACAATGAGCAGTTCTTC
TRBJ2-5 TRBV5-4 NA NA CASSEPGRGLETQYF TGTGCCAGCAGCGAACCGGGCCGAGGACTAGAGACCCAGTACTTC
TRBJ1-2 TRBV5-1 NA NA CASSSKSGGAANYGYTF TGCGCCAGCAGCTCGAAGTCGGGGGGAGCTGCTAACTATGGCTACACCTTC
TRBJ2-7 TRBV12-3/TRBV12-4 NA NA CASTLGVSYEQYF TGTGCCAGCACCCTAGGGGTATCCTACGAGCAGTACTTC
TRBJ2-3 TRBV5-1 NA NA CASSEGLFTDTQYF TGCGCCAGCAGCGAAGGACTGTTCACAGATACGCAGTATTTT
TRBJ2-3 TRBV20-1 few NA CSAPRLGALSTDTQYF TGCAGTGCTCCCCGCCTCGGGGCCCTAAGCACAGATACGCAGTATTTT
TRBJ1-2 TRBV4-1 NA TRBD1 CASSLDWGSGQGGYGYTF TGCGCCAGCAGCCTAGACTGGGGTTCGGGACAGGGTGGCTATGGCTACACCTTC
TRBJ1-1 TRBV10-3 NA NA CATHSGPGAEAFF TGTGCCACCCATTCCGGACCAGGGGCTGAAGCTTTCTTT
TRBJ1-5 TRBV6-1 few TRBD1 CAVGTGDNQPQHF TGTGCCGTCGGGACAGGGGACAATCAGCCCCAGCATTTT
TRBJ2-7 TRBV6-1 few TRBD1 CASEWTGTGSYEQYF TGTGCCAGCGAGTGGACCGGGACAGGGTCCTACGAGCAGTACTTC
TRBJ1-4 TRBV12-3/TRBV12-4 NA NA CASSLEGPSKLFF TGTGCCAGCAGTTTAGAAGGACCCTCAAAACTGTTTTTT
TRBJ2-3 TRBV20-1 NA TRBD2 CSAVASGVPDTQYF TGCAGTGCTGTCGCTAGCGGGGTCCCAGATACGCAGTATTTT
TRBJ2-1 TRBV5-1 NA NA CASSAGRENEQFF TGCGCCAGCAGCGCGGGCAGGGAGAATGAGCAGTTCTTC
TRBJ2-7 TRBV20-1 NA NA CSAPKGSDTSYEQYF TGCAGTGCCCCAAAGGGAAGTGATACCTCCTACGAGCAGTACTTC
TRBJ2-7 TRBV29-1 NA NA CSVGVRERNEQYF TGCAGCGTAGGAGTCAGGGAGAGAAACGAGCAGTACTTC
TRBJ2-1 TRBV2 few NA CASSKGVISYNEQFF TGTGCCAGCAGTAAGGGAGTCATCTCCTACAATGAGCAGTTCTTC
TRBJ1-1 TRBV20-1 NA NA CSASSRGGNTEAFF TGCAGTGCTAGTTCCAGGGGAGGGAACACTGAAGCTTTCTTT
TRBJ1-3 TRBV20-1 NA NA CSAKPTGSNTIYF TGCAGTGCTAAGCCTACAGGGTCAAACACCATATATTTT
TRBJ2-1 TRBV28 few NA CASSLAEFLSEQFF TGTGCCAGCAGTTTGGCGGAGTTCCTCAGCGAGCAGTTCTTC
TRBJ2-1 TRBV7-9 once NA CASSLSREVGNYNEQFF TGTGCCAGCAGCTTAAGTAGGGAAGTTGGAAACTACAATGAGCAGTTCTTC
TRBJ2-5 TRBV9 few NA CASSAFSQTQYF TGTGCCAGCAGCGCGTTCTCACAGACCCAGTACTTC
TRBJ1-2 TRBV7-9 NA TRBD1 CASSLVGGQSYGYTF TGTGCCAGCAGCTTAGTAGGGGGACAGTCCTATGGCTACACCTTC
TRBJ1-5 TRBV6-6 few TRBD1 CASSPGTGGLGNQPQHF TGTGCCAGCAGTCCCGGGACAGGGGGCTTGGGGAATCAGCCCCAGCATTTT
TRBJ2-3 TRBV29-1 many NA CSVGAGVDDTQYF TGCAGCGTCGGCGCAGGGGTTGATGATACGCAGTATTTT
TRBJ2-1 TRBV12-3/TRBV12-4 NA TRBD1 CASSRQGISRDEQFF TGTGCCAGCAGCAGACAGGGTATAAGTCGGGATGAGCAGTTCTTC
TRBJ2-3 TRBV9 NA NA CASTDNTDTQYF TGTGCCAGCACCGATAATACAGATACGCAGTATTTT
TRBJ2-7 TRBV19 few TRBD2 CASGTSGGVTAYEQYF TGTGCCAGCGGGACTAGCGGGGGGGTCACCGCCTACGAGCAGTACTTC
TRBJ1-2 TRBV5-8 few NA CASKPIGTGVNYGYTF TGTGCCAGCAAACCAATAGGCACAGGCGTTAACTATGGCTACACCTTC
TRBJ2-7 TRBV7-9 few NA CASSLGGHPYEQYF TGTGCCAGCAGCTTAGGGGGGCACCCCTACGAGCAGTACTTC
TRBJ2-3 TRBV18 many TRBD2 CASSPQGAGGPDTQYF TGTGCCAGCTCGCCCCAGGGAGCGGGGGGGCCGGATACGCAGTATTTT
TRBJ2-7 TRBV12-3/TRBV12-4 NA TRBD1 CASSLVLGTGLYEQYF TGTGCCAGCAGTTTAGTTCTCGGGACAGGTCTTTACGAGCAGTACTTC
TRBJ2-5 TRBV6-5 NA NA CASTDRARGRGDTQYF TGTGCCAGCACCGACCGGGCCCGGGGCAGGGGAGATACCCAGTACTTC
TRBJ2-3 TRBV25-1 NA TRBD1 CASSPLWDRGGADTQYF TGTGCCAGCAGCCCCCTATGGGACAGGGGTGGTGCAGATACGCAGTATTTT
TRBJ2-3 TRBV25-1 NA TRBD2 CASSEGGGPADTQYF TGTGCCAGCAGTGAAGGCGGGGGGCCCGCAGATACGCAGTATTTT
TRBJ2-7 TRBV3-1 NA NA CASSQGLMGYEQYF TGTGCCAGCAGCCAAGGGTTGATGGGCTACGAGCAGTACTTC
TRBJ2-7 TRBV25-1 NA NA CASSDSGRASSYEQYF TGTGCCAGCAGTGATTCGGGACGGGCGAGCTCCTACGAGCAGTACTTC
TRBJ1-2 TRBV9 NA NA CASSVEDGGLGDYGYTF TGTGCCAGCAGCGTAGAAGACGGGGGCCTGGGGGACTATGGCTACACCTTC
TRBJ1-6 TRBV12-3/TRBV12-4 NA NA CASSFQGLNSPLHF TGTGCCAGCAGTTTTCAGGGACTCAATTCACCCCTCCACTTT
TRBJ2-7 TRBV29-1 NA NA CSVNDWAGISYEQYF TGCAGCGTTAATGATTGGGCAGGGATCTCCTACGAGCAGTACTTC
TRBJ1-2 TRBV4-1 NA NA CASSDTREGNYGYTF TGCGCCAGCAGCGATACCCGAGAAGGGAACTATGGCTACACCTTC
TRBJ2-1 TRBV29-1 NA TRBD1 CSVGGTGGGKGYNEQFF TGCAGCGTTGGGGGGACAGGGGGCGGCAAGGGGTACAATGAGCAGTTCTTC
TRBJ2-1 TRBV12-3/TRBV12-4 few TRBD2 CASSFAGTKQFF TGTGCCAGCAGTTTTGCAGGGACTAAGCAGTTCTTC
TRBJ1-2 TRBV24-1 few NA CATVERRGLRGYTF TGTGCCACCGTTGAGCGCAGAGGCCTGAGGGGCTACACCTTC
TRBJ1-2 TRBV5-5 few NA CASSFGGRSGGYTF TGTGCCAGCAGCTTCGGGGGCAGATCAGGCGGCTACACCTTC
TRBJ2-1 TRBV7-9 NA NA CASRQVRTNEQFF TGTGCCAGCAGGCAGGTTCGGACCAATGAGCAGTTCTTC
TRBJ1-4 TRBV2 once TRBD1 CASSLSGTDNEKLFF TGTGCCAGCAGCTTGTCCGGGACAGATAATGAAAAACTGTTTTTT